The clone carrying this TCR beta chain was recorded many times. The target antigen is unknown. Regarding time point: pre-sensitization, week 0. As to treatment: therapeutic diphenylcyclopropenone sensitization with weekly scalp DPC. CDR1 is SGHRS and CDR2 is YFSETQ in the germline V gene. The CDR3 has 13 residues. Trimming left V 4 bases short and J 2 bases short, with 10 bases between. This sample stems from a study of human T cells and chemical hapten exposure. Study-level findings and limits: Expanded TCR counts at PT1 went up together with patch test score, a positive correlation.

TCRdb ran MiXCR on the RACE reads and lists one entry per CDR3 protein. The sample holds approximately 400,000 distinct CDR3 sequences, approximately 5.1% seen once. The sequenced sample was whole blood, obtained in connection with sensitization to the hapten diphenylcyclopropenone (DPC). The sequence derives from a woman in her 50s with alopecia areata. Some clones in this sample may be carry-over from other donors' samples. V usage is TRBV5-1 and J usage is TRBJ2-7; D may be TRBD1 (6 bases). The CDR3 nucleotides read TGCGCCAGCAGCCCGGGGACAACCTACGAGCAGTACTTC. Translated: CASSPGTTYEQYF.